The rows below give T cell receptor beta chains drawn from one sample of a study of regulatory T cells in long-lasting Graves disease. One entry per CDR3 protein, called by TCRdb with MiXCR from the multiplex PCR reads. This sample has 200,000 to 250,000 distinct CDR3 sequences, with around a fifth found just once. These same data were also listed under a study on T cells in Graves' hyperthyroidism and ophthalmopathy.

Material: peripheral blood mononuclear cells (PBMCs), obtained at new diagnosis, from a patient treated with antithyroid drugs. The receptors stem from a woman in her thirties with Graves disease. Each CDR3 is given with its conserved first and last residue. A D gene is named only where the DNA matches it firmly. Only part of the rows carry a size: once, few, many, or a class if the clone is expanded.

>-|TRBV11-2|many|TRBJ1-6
TGTGCCAGCAGCTTAGATACCGATTCACCCCTCCACTTT
CASSLDTDSPLHF
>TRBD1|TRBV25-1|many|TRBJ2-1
TGTGCCAGCAGTGAATCTGACAGGGGTATATACAATGAGCAGTTCTTC
CASSESDRGIYNEQFF
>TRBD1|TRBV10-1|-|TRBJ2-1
TGCGCCAGCAGTGAGTCAGTAGAGGGACAGGGGTACAATGAGCAGTTCTTC
CASSESVEGQGYNEQFF
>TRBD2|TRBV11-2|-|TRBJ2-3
TGTGCCAGCAGCCCCGCTAGCGGGTATGATACGCAGTATTTT
CASSPASGYDTQYF
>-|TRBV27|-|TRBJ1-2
TGTGCCAGCAGTTTATCCGGGGGGGGTGGCTATGGCTACACCTTC
CASSLSGGGGYGYTF
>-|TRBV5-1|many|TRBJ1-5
TGCGCCAGCAGCTTTGACGGGCCCGCCACACCGTTTATATGCAATCAGCCCCAGCATTTT
CASSFDGPATPFICNQPQHF
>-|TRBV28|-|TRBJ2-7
TGTGCCAGCAGTTTAGGAGGAGGGTTCAACTACGAGCAGTACTTC
CASSLGGGFNYEQYF
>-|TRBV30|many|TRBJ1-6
TGTGCCTGGAGAGCAGGGGCGGCCTATTCACCCCTCCACTTT
CAWRAGAAYSPLHF
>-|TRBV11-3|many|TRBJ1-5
TGTGCCAGCAGCCCCGGGGGAGGTGACCAGCCCCAGCATTTT
CASSPGGGDQPQHF
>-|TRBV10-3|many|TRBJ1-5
TGTGCCATCAGTGTGGGGGACAATAGCAATCAGCCCCAGCATTTT
CAISVGDNSNQPQHF
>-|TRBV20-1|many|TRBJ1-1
TGCAGTGCCCCTTGGCCGGGGGGGAACACTGAAGCTTTCTTT
CSAPWPGGNTEAFF
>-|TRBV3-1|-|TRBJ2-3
TGTGCCAGCAGCCAAGAAGCAAAGGGTACGCAGTATTTT
CASSQEAKGTQYF
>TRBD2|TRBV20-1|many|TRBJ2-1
TGCAGTGCTTTTGCGGGGGGGCAGAGGAATGAGCAGTTCTTC
CSAFAGGQRNEQFF
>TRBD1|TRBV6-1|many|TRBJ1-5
TGTGCCATGGGGGACAGCACCAATCAGCCCCAGCATTTT
CAMGDSTNQPQHF
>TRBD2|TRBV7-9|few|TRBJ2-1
TGTGCCAGCAGCTTAGAATTTAGCGGGAGACCCTATGAGCAGTTCTTC
CASSLEFSGRPYEQFF
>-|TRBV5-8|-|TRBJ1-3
TGTGCCAGCAGGCCCGAGATGGTCTCTGGAAACACCATATATTTT
CASRPEMVSGNTIYF
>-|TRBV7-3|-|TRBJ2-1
TGTGCCAGCAGCTTAAGTGTAGGGATCGGGCAGTTCTTC
CASSLSVGIGQFF
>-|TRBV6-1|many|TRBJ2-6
TGTGCCAGCAGTGGGACAGTGCTCGGGGCCAACGTCCTGACTTTC
CASSGTVLGANVLTF
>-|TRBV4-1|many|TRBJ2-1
TGCGCCAGCAGCCAAGATCAAGGGTACTACTACAATGAGCAGTTCTTC
CASSQDQGYYYNEQFF
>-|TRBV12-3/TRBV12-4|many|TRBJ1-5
TGTGCCAGCAGTTTAGGGTCGCCTCAGCCCCAGCATTTT
CASSLGSPQPQHF
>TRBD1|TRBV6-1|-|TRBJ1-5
TGTGCCAGCACCGACAGGGTTCATCAGCCCCAGCATTTT
CASTDRVHQPQHF
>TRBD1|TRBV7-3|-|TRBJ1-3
TGTGCCAGCAGCCGGACAGGGAAGTGGGGAAACACCATATATTTT
CASSRTGKWGNTIYF
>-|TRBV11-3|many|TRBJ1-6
TGTGCCAGCAGCTTAGCTCCAGGCCAGTCACCCCTCCACTTT
CASSLAPGQSPLHF
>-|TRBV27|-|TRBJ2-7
TGTGCCAGCAGTACTCCCTACGAGCAGTACTTC
CASSTPYEQYF
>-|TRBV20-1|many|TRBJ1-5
TGCAGTGCTAGAGTACAGGGACACAATCAGCCCCAGCATTTT
CSARVQGHNQPQHF
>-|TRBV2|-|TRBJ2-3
TGTGCCAGCAGTGAAGCGCCGGACTTGGCCGATACGCAGTATTTT
CASSEAPDLADTQYF
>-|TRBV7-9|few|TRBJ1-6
TGTGCCAGCAGCTCACAGGGATCACCCCTCCACTTT
CASSSQGSPLHF
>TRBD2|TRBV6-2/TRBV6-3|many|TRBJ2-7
TGTGCCAGCACCTCCGGGACTATCCCCTACGAGCAGTACTTC
CASTSGTIPYEQYF
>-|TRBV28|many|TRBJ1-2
TGTGCCAGTAGTACGGGCCGTCGCCTGGGCTACACCTTC
CASSTGRRLGYTF
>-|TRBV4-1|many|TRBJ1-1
TGCGCCAGCAGCCTCAAAGTGGGTAACACTGAAGCTTTCTTT
CASSLKVGNTEAFF
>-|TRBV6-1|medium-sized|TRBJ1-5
TGTGCCAGCAGTGTTGGGGTCGAACAGCCCCAGCATTTT
CASSVGVEQPQHF
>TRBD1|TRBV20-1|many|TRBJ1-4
TGCAGTGCCGCACCCGGGACAGGGTTGGCTAATGAAAAACTGTTTTTT
CSAAPGTGLANEKLFF
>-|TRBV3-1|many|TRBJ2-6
TGTGCCAGCAGCCAAGGTAACAGGGCTGGGGCCAACGTCCTGACTTTC
CASSQGNRAGANVLTF
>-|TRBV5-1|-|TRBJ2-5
TGCGCCAGCAGCTTCGGGATAGCGGACGCTCAAGAGACCCAGTACTTC
CASSFGIADAQETQYF
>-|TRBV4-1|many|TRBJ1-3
TGCGCCAGCAGCCAAGTTCCGGTCTCTGGAAACACCATATATTTT
CASSQVPVSGNTIYF
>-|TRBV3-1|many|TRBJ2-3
TGTGCCAGCAGCCCCCCCCTAAGTGGGTTGGATACGCAGTATTTT
CASSPPLSGLDTQYF
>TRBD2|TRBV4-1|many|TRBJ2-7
TGCGCCAGCAGCCCTAGACAGCGGGGGCTTAGGGGGACCTACGAGCAGTACTTC
CASSPRQRGLRGTYEQYF
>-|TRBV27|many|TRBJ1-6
TGTGCCAGCAGTTTTGGCAGGATTCTGGCTGATTCACCCCTCCACTTT
CASSFGRILADSPLHF
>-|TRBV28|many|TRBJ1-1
TGTGCCAGCAGTTTAGGGACCGGGACAAAGAACACTGAAGCTTTCTTT
CASSLGTGTKNTEAFF
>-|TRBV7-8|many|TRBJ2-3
TGTGCCAGCAGCTTAGCCCAGGTCCGCCCAGATACGCAGTATTTT
CASSLAQVRPDTQYF
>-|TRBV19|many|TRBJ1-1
TGTGCCAGTAGTAAGTCCGTGAACACTGAAGCTTTCTTT
CASSKSVNTEAFF
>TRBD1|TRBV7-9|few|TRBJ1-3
TGTGCCAGCAGCTTAAGGGGCAGACAGGGATACTCTGGAAACACCATATATTTT
CASSLRGRQGYSGNTIYF
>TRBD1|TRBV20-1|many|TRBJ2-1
TGCAGTGCTCGCAACAGGGGACCCTACAATGAGCAGTTCTTC
CSARNRGPYNEQFF
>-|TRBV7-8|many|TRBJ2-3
TGTGCCAGCAGCCGGATCCTGGGTGTCCTTCCCGACACAGATACGCAGTATTTT
CASSRILGVLPDTDTQYF
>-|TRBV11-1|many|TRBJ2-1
TGTGCCAGCAGGTCAATCGAAGCGGCCTACAATGAGCAGTTCTTC
CASRSIEAAYNEQFF
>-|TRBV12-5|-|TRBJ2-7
TGTGCTAGTGGTTTGAGCAGAGCGGGCTACGAGCAGTACTTC
CASGLSRAGYEQYF
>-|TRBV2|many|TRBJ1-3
TGTGCCGCAGTGAGGGGACCTAACTCTGGAAACACCATATATTTT
CAAVRGPNSGNTIYF
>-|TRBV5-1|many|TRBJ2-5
TGCGCCAGCCGCAACCCCAAACAAGAGACCCAGTACTTC
CASRNPKQETQYF
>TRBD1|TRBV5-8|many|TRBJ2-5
TGTGCCAGCAGCTTGGGCCAGGGGGCGCCGGAGACCCAGTACTTC
CASSLGQGAPETQYF
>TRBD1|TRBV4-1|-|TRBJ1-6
TGCGCCAGCAGCCAAAGACAGGGGTATAATTCACCCCTCCACTTT
CASSQRQGYNSPLHF
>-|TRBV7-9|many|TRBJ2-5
TGTGCCAGCAGCTTAGAAGACCCGTCGGTCGCGGCCCAGTACTTC
CASSLEDPSVAAQYF
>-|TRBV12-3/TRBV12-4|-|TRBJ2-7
TGTGCCAGCAGTCAATGGGACGCCTACGAGCAGTACTTC
CASSQWDAYEQYF
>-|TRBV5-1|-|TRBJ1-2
TGCGCCAGCAGCCCGCAGGGTCACGGCTATGGCTACACCTTC
CASSPQGHGYGYTF
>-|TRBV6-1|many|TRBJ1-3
TGTGCCAGCAGCCCGAGGCAGAAGGTAGCCCGAAACACCATATATTTT
CASSPRQKVARNTIYF
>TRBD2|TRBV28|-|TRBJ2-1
TGTGCCAGCAGTTGGACTAGCGGGATCCCATGGTTCTTC
CASSWTSGIPWFF
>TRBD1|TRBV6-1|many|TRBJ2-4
TGTGCCAGCAGTGAGTTCACAGGGGCAGGAAACATTCAGTACTTC
CASSEFTGAGNIQYF